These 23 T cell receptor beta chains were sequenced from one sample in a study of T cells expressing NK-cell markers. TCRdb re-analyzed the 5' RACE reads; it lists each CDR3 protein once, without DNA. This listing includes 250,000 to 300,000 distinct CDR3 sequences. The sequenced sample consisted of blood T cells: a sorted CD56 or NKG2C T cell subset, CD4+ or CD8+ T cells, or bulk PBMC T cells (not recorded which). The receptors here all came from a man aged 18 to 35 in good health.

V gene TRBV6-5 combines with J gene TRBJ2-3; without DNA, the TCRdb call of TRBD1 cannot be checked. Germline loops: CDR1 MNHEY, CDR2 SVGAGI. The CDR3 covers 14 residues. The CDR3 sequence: CASSYSRGADTQYF.

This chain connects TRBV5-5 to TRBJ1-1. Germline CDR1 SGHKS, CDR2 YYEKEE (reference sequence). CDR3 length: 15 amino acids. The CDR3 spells CASSFQYPKGTEAFF.

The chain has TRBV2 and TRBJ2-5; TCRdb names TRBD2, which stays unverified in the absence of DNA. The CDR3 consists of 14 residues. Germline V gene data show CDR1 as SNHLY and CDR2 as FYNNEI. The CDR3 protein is CASSDRTAVVTQYF.

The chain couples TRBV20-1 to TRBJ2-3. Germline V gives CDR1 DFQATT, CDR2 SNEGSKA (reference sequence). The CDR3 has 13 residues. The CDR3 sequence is CSARDKTQSTQYF.

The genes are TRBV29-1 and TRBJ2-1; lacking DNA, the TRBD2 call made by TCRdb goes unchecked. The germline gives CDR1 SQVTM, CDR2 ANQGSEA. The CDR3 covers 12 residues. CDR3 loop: CSVGLVLAGEFF.

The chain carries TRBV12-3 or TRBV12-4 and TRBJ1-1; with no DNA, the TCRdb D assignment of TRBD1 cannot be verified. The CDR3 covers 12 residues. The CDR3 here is CASHDSYTEAFF.

The CDR3 loop is CAWRKHPFTGNEQFF. V usage is TRBV30 and J usage is TRBJ2-1. This CDR3 contains 15 residues. From germline, CDR1 is GTSNPN and CDR2 SVGIG (reference sequence).

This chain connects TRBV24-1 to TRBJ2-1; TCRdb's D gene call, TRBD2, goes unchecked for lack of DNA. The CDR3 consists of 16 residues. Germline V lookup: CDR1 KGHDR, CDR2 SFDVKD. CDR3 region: CATSDPGGGRAYEQFF.

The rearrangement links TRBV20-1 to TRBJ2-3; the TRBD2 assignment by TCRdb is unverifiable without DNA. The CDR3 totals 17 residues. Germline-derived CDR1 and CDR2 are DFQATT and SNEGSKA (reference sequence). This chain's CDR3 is CSARDAPGLAGMKTQYF.

Here the CDR3 reads CSVEDRGIQFF. This chain joins TRBV29-1 and TRBJ2-1. CDR1 is SQVTM, CDR2 ANQGSEA, per germline. The CDR3 consists of 11 residues.

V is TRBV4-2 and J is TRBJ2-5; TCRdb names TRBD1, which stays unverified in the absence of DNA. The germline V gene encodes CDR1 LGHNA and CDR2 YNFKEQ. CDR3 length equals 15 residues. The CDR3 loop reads CASSQGPGAGETQYF.

The CDR3 reads CASSFFRRDGTYEQYF. The J gene is TRBJ2-7, the V gene TRBV12-3 or TRBV12-4; TCRdb reports TRBD1, a call that lacks DNA to check it against. The CDR3 sequence is 16 residues long.

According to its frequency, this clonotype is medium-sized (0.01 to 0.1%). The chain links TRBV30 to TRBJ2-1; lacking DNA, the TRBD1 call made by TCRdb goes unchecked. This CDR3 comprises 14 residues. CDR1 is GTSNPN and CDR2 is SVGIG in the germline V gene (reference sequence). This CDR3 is CAWTTGPLTGEQFF. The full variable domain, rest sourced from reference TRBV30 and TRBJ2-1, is SQTIHQWPATLVQPVGSPLSLECTVEGTSNPNLYWYRQAAGRGLQLLFYSVGIGQISSEVPQNLSASRPQDRQFILSSKKLLLSDSGFYLCAWTTGPLTGEQFFGPGTRLTVL.

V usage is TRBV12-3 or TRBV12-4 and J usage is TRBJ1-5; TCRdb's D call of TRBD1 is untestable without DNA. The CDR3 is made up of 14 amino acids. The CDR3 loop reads CASNSDRINQPQHF.

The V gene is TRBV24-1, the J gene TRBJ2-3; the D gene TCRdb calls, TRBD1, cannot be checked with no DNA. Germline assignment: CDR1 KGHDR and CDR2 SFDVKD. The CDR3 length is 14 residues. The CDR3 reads CATQSSGGTDTQYF.

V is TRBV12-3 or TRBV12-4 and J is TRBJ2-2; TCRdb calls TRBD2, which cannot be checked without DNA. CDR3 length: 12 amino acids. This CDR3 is CASSFPLGELFF.

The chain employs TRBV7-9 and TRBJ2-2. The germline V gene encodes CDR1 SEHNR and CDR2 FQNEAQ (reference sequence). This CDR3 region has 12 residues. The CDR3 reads CASSLWSGELFF.

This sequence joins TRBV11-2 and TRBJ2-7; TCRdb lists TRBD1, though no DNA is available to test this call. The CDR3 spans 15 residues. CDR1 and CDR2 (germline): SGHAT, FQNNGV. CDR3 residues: CASSSYRDREVEQYF.

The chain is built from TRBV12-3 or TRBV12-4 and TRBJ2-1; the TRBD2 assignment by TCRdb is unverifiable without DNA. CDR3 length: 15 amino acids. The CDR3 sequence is CASSSQRDPYNEQFF.

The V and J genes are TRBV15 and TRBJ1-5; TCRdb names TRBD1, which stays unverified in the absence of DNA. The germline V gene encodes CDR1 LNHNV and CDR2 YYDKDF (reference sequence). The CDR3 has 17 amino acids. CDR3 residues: CATSRDSTGYTLQPQHF. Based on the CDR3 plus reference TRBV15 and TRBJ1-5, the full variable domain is DAMVIQNPRYQVTQFGKPVTLSCSQTLNHNVMYWYQQKSSQAPKLLFHYYDKDFNNEADTPDNFQSRRPNTSFCFLDIRSPGLGDTAMYLCATSRDSTGYTLQPQHFGDGTRLSIL.

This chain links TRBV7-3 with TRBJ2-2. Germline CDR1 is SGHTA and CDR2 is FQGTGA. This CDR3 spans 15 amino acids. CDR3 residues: CASSLTGDSTGELFF.

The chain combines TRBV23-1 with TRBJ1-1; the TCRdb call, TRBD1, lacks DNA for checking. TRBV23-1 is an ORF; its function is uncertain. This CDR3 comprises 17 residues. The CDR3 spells CASLSDRTGAENTEAFF.

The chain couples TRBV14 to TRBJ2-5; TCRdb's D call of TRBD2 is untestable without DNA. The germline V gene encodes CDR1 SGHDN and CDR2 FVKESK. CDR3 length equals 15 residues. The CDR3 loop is CASSQDGTRRETQYF.